Listed below are T cell receptor beta chains from one sample, sequenced in a study of post-analysis software for immune sequencing data. Each CDR3 protein gets one entry after TCRdb re-called the PCR reads with MiXCR. The repertoire consists of a few hundred thousand distinct CDR3 sequences, with roughly 40% occurring once and the leading ten covering 7.6%. Material for sequencing was blood. Receptor source: a girl aged 2-10 years with multiple sclerosis. Each CDR3 is given with its conserved first and last residue. The D gene is left open where the match is weak. Clone size is shown for a subset of rows, as once, few, many or a class of expanded clone.

TRBD2	few	TRBV7-2	TRBJ2-7	CASSVGTSGRYEQYF	TGTGCCAGCAGCGTAGGGACTAGCGGGAGGTACGAGCAGTACTTC
.	.	TRBV5-1	TRBJ2-1	CASSLVDYLQFF	TGCGCCAGCAGCTTGGTGGATTACCTTCAGTTCTTC
TRBD1	.	TRBV6-5	TRBJ1-1	CASSRGQGGPEAFF	TGTGCCAGCAGTCGTGGACAGGGCGGGCCTGAAGCTTTCTTT
.	.	TRBV29-1	TRBJ1-2	CSVKTPTLYGYTF	TGCAGCGTGAAGACCCCCACGTTGTATGGCTACACCTTC
.	.	TRBV20-1	TRBJ1-1	CSARKRQPNTEAFF	TGCAGTGCTAGGAAACGGCAGCCCAACACTGAAGCTTTCTTT
.	.	TRBV12-3/TRBV12-4	TRBJ1-5	CASRPGAGQPQHF	TGTGCCAGCAGGCCTGGGGCCGGTCAGCCCCAGCATTTT
.	.	TRBV7-9	TRBJ1-1	CASSEPVGGTLEEAFF	TGTGCCAGCAGCGAACCGGTAGGGGGGACGTTAGAAGAAGCTTTCTTT
TRBD1	.	TRBV29-1	TRBJ2-5	CSVVHRGLQETQYF	TGCAGCGTTGTTCACAGGGGTCTCCAAGAGACCCAGTACTTC
TRBD2	.	TRBV7-9	TRBJ2-1	CASTRGRSSISYNEQFF	TGTGCCAGCACACGCGGGAGAAGTTCCATATCCTACAATGAGCAGTTCTTC
.	.	TRBV9	TRBJ1-2	CASSVDPEGGNYGYTF	TGTGCCAGCAGCGTAGACCCCGAAGGGGGGAACTATGGCTACACCTTC
.	.	TRBV12-3/TRBV12-4	TRBJ1-1	CASSRYGFSNTEAFF	TGTGCCAGCAGTCGATACGGTTTTAGTAACACTGAAGCTTTCTTT
.	few	TRBV6-6	TRBJ2-7	CASSNAGQSFYNEQYF	TGTGCCAGCAGCAACGCTGGACAATCATTCTACAATGAGCAGTACTTC
.	.	TRBV4-1	TRBJ1-4	CASSQDLAAGGEKLFF	TGCGCCAGCAGCCAAGATTTGGCCGCCGGGGGTGAAAAACTGTTTTTT
TRBD1	few	TRBV4-2	TRBJ2-7	CASSQENRGPYYEQYF	TGTGCCAGCAGCCAAGAAAACAGGGGACCCTACTACGAGCAGTACTTC
.	few	TRBV5-1	TRBJ2-1	CASSLGNFYNEQFF	TGCGCCAGCAGCTTGGGTAACTTCTACAATGAGCAGTTCTTC
TRBD2	.	TRBV12-3/TRBV12-4	TRBJ2-5	CASSLTTSGMETQYF	TGTGCCAGCAGTTTAACGACTAGCGGGATGGAGACCCAGTACTTC
.	.	TRBV18	TRBJ2-3	CASSPPGIQDTQYF	TGTGCCAGCTCACCACCGGGGATTCAGGATACGCAGTATTTT
TRBD1	many	TRBV15	TRBJ2-3	CATSRGGQASTDTQYF	TGTGCCACCAGCAGAGGAGGACAGGCCAGCACAGATACGCAGTATTTT
TRBD2	once	TRBV27	TRBJ2-3	CASSIGLAGDLTDTQYF	TGTGCCAGCAGTATCGGACTAGCGGGAGATTTAACAGATACGCAGTATTTT
TRBD1	few	TRBV28	TRBJ1-6	CAGSSPGQGSSDSPLHF	TGTGCCGGCAGTTCCCCGGGACAGGGGAGTAGTGATTCACCCCTCCACTTT
.	.	TRBV5-1	TRBJ2-7	CASSLEATGTYEQYF	TGCGCCAGCAGCTTGGAGGCCACAGGGACCTACGAGCAGTACTTC
.	few	TRBV6-5	TRBJ2-3	CASSYLGPGSTDTQYF	TGTGCCAGCAGTTACTTGGGACCCGGCAGCACAGATACGCAGTATTTT
TRBD1	.	TRBV5-1	TRBJ1-4	CASSNGQEGEKLFF	TGCGCCAGCAGCAACGGACAGGAGGGTGAAAAACTGTTTTTT
.	.	TRBV12-3/TRBV12-4	TRBJ2-7	CASSFPEDRKQYF	TGTGCCAGCAGTTTCCCAGAAGACAGGAAACAGTACTTC
.	.	TRBV5-1	TRBJ2-2	CASSFGQITNTGELFF	TGCGCCAGCAGCTTTGGGCAGATAACGAACACCGGGGAGCTGTTTTTT
.	.	TRBV7-8	TRBJ2-3	CASSFYQDTQYF	TGTGCCAGCAGCTTTTATCAGGACACGCAGTATTTT
.	.	TRBV12-3/TRBV12-4	TRBJ2-3	CASRRGDMQYF	TGTGCCAGCAGGAGAGGGGATATGCAGTATTTT
.	few	TRBV29-1	TRBJ1-2	CSVATTGYGYTF	TGCAGCGTTGCCACGACCGGGTATGGCTACACCTTC
TRBD2	.	TRBV20-1	TRBJ2-1	CSARVRGGLAGGPQETQFF	TGCAGTGCTAGGGTTCGGGGTGGACTAGCGGGAGGACCCCAAGAGACCCAGTTCTTC
.	.	TRBV10-1	TRBJ1-1	CASSEGGSEAFF	TGCGCCAGCAGTGAGGGTGGATCTGAAGCTTTCTTT
.	.	TRBV12-3/TRBV12-4	TRBJ1-2	CASSMTEGETNYGYTF	TGTGCCAGCAGTATGACGGAAGGGGAAACTAACTATGGCTACACCTTC
TRBD2	.	TRBV5-6	TRBJ2-3	CASSPGGGGDTQYF	TGTGCCAGCAGCCCTGGCGGGGGGGGGGATACGCAGTATTTT
TRBD2	.	TRBV29-1	TRBJ2-1	CSVYTQTSLSFNEQFF	TGCAGCGTATACACCCAGACTAGCCTTAGTTTCAATGAGCAGTTCTTC
.	.	TRBV12-3/TRBV12-4	TRBJ1-2	CASSLDARSNYGYTF	TGTGCCAGCAGTTTAGATGCACGGTCTAACTATGGCTACACCTTC
.	.	TRBV10-3	TRBJ2-7	CATMGAPKGEQYF	TGTGCCACTATGGGAGCCCCGAAGGGGGAGCAGTACTTC